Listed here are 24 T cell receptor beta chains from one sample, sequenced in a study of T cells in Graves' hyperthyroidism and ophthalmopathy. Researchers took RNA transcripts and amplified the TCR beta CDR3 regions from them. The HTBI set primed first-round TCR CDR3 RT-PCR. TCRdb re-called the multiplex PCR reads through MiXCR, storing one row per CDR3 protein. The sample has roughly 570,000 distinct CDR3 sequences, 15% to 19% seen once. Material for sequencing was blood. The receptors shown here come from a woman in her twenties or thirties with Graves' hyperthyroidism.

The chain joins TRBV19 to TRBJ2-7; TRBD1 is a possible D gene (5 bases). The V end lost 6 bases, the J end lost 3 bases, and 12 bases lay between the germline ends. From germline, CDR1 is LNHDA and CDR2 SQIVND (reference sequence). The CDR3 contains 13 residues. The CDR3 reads CASSSDTFYEQYF. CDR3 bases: TGTGCCAGTAGCTCGGACACCTTCTACGAGCAGTACTTC.

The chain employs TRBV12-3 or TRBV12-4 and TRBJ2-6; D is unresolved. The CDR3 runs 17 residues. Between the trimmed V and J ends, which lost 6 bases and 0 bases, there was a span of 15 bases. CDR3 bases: TGTGCCAGCAGCCCAAAAGGGTTTCTCTCTGGGGCCAACGTCCTGACTTTC. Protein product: CASSPKGFLSGANVLTF.

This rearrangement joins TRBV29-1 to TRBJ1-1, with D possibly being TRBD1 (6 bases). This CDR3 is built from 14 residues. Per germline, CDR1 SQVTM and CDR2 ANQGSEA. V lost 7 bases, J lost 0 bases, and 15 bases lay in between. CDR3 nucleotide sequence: TGCAGCGCGGGACAAGCAAGTATGAACACTGAAGCTTTCTTT. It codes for CSAGQASMNTEAFF.

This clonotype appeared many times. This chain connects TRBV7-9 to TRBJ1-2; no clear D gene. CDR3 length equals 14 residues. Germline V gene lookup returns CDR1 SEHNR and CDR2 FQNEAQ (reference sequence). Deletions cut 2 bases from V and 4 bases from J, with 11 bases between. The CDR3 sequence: CASSLSGITYGYTF. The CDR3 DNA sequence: TGTGCCAGCAGCTTATCAGGAATTACCTATGGCTACACCTTC.

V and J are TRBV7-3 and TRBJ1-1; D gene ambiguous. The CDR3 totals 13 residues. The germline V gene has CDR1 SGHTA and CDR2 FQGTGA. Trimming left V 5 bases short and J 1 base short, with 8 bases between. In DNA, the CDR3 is TGTGCCAGCAGCAATCAGGAGAACACTGAAGCTTTCTTT. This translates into CASSNQENTEAFF.

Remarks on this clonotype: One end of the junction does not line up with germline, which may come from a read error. This chain's CDR3 is CASSRHALAEETQYF. The CDR3 DNA follows: TGTGCTAGCAGCCGCCACGCCCTAGCGGAAGAGACCCAGTACTTC. The rearrangement links TRBV7-7 to TRBJ2-5; TRBD2 matches at 7 bases. The CDR3 extends over 15 amino acids. The germline V gene encodes CDR1 SSHAT and CDR2 FNYEAQ (reference sequence). The variable domain in full, completed from reference TRBV7-7 and TRBJ2-5, reads GAGVSQSPRYKVTKRGQDVTLRCDPISSHATLYWYQQALGQGPEFLTYFNYEAQPDKSGLPSDRFSAERPEGSISTLTIQRTEQRDSAMYRCASSRHALAEETQYFGPGTRLLVL.

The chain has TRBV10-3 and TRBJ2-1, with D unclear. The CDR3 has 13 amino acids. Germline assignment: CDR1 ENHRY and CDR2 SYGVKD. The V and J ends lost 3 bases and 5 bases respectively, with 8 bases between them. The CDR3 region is CAISDVLHNEQFF. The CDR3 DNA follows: TGTGCCATCAGTGACGTACTCCACAATGAGCAGTTCTTC.

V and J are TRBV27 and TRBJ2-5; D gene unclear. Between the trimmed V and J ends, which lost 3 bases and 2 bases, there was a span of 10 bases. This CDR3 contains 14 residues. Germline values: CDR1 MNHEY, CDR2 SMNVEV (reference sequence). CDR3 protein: CASSFGRRQETQYF. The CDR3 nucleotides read TGTGCCAGCAGTTTCGGACGGAGACAAGAGACCCAGTACTTC.

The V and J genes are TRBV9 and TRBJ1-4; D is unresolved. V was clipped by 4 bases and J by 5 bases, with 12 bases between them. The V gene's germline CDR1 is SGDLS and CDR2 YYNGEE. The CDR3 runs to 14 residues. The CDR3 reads CASSTGGQNEKLFF. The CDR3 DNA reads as TGTGCCAGCAGCACCGGTGGGCAGAATGAAAAACTGTTTTTT.

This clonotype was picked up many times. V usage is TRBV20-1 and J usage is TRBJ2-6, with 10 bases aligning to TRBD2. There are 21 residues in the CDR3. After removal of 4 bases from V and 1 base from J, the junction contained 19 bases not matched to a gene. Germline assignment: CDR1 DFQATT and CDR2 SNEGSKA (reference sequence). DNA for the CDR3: TGCAGTGCTACCTCATCTGGGACTAGCGCGAGGGAGGGGTCTGGGGCCAACGTCCTGACTTTC. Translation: CSATSSGTSAREGSGANVLTF.

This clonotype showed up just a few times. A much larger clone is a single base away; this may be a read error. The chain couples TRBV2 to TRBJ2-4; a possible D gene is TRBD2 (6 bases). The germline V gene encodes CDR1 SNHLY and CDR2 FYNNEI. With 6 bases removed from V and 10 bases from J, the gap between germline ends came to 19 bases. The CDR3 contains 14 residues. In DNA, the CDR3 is TGTGCCAGCAGCCGACTAGGATCTCCCCCTATTCAGTACTTC. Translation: CASSRLGSPPIQYF.

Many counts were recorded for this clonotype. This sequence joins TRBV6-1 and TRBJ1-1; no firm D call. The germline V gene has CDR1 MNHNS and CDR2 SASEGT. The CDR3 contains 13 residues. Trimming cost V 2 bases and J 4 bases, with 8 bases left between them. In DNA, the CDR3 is TGTGCCAGCAGTGAAATGGCTATCACTGAAGCTTTCTTT. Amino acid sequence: CASSEMAITEAFF.

CDR3 nucleotides: TGTGCCAGCAGTTTCCTATCCGGGAGCAGCTCCTACGAGCAGTACTTC. Residues: CASSFLSGSSSYEQYF. This chain joins TRBV27 and TRBJ2-7; a possible D gene is TRBD2 (6 bases). The germline V gene encodes CDR1 MNHEY and CDR2 SMNVEV (reference sequence). With 3 bases removed from V and 0 bases from J, the gap between germline ends came to 15 bases. The CDR3 has 16 amino acids.

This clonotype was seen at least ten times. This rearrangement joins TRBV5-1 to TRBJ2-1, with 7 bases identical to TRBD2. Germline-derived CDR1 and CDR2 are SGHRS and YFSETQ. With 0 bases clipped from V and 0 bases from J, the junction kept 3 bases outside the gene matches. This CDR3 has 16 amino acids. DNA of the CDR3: TGCGCCAGCAGCTTGGGTTCTAGCGGCTCCTACAATGAGCAGTTCTTC. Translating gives CASSLGSSGSYNEQFF.

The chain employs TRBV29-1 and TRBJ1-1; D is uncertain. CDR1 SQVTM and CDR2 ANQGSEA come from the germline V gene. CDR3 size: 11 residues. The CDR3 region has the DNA TGCACCGGTAGGGTAGGCACTGAAGCTTTCTTT. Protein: CTGRVGTEAFF.

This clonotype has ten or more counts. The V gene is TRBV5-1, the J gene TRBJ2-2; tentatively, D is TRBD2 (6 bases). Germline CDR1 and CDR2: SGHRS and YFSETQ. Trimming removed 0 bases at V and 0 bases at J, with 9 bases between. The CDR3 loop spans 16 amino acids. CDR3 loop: CASSLAGVSNTGELFF. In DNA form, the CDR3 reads TGCGCCAGCAGCTTGGCGGGGGTGTCGAACACCGGGGAGCTGTTTTTT.

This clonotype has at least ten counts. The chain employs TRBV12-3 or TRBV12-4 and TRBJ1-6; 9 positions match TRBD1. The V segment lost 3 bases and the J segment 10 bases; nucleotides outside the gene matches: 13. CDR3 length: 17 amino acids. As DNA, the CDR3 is TGTGCCAGCAGTTTCTCCTCCTACAGGGGGCTAGGGTCACCCCTCCACTTT. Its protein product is CASSFSSYRGLGSPLHF.

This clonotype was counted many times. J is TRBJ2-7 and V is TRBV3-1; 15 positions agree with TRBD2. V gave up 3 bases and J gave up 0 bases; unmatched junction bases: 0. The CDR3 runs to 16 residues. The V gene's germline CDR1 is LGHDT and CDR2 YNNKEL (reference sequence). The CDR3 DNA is TGTGCCAGCAGCCAGGGACTAGCGGGAGGCTCCTACGAGCAGTACTTC. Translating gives CASSQGLAGGSYEQYF.

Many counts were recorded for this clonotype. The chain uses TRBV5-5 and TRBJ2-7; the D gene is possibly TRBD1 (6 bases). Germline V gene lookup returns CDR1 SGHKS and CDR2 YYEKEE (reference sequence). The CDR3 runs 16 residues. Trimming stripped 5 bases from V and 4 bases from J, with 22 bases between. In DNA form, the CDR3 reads TGTGCCAGCAGTTCGGGACATCCAACGGGTGGGTACGAGCAGTACTTC. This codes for CASSSGHPTGGYEQYF. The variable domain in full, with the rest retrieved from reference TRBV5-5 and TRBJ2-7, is DAGVTQSPTHLIKTRGQQVTLRCSPISGHKSVSWYQQVLGQGPQFIFQYYEKEERGRGNFPDRFSARQFPNYSSELNVNALLLGDSALYLCASSSGHPTGGYEQYFGPGTRLTVT.

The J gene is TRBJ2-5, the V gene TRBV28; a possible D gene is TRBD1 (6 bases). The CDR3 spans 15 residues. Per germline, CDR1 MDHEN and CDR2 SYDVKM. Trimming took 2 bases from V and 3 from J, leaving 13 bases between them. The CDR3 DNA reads TGTGCCAGCAGTTTAGTGTCGGACAGAAAAGAGACCCAGTACTTC. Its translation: CASSLVSDRKETQYF.

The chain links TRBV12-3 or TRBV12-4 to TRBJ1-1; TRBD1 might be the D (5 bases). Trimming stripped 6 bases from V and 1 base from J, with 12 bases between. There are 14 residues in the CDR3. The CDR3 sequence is CASSRMGENTEAFF. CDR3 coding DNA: TGTGCCAGCAGCCGAATGGGGGAGAACACTGAAGCTTTCTTT.

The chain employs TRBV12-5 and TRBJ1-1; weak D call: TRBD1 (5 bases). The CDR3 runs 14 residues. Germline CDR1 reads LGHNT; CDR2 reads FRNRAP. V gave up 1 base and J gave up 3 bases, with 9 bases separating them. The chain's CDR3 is CASGLGGSDTEAFF. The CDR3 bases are TGTGCTAGTGGTTTGGGGGGGTCGGACACTGAAGCTTTCTTT.

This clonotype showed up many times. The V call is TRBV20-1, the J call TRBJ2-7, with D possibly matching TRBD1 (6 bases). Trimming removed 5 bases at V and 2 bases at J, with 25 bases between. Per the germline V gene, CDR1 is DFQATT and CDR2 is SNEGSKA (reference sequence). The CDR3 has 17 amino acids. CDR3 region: CSAPRGISSKAPYEQYF. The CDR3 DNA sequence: TGCAGTGCTCCAAGGGGGATCAGCTCGAAGGCCCCCTACGAGCAGTACTTC.

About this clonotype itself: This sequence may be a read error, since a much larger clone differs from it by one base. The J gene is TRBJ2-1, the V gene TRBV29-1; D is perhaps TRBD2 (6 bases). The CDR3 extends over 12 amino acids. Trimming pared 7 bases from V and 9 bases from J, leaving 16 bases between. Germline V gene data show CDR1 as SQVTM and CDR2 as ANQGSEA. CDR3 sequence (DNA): TGCAGCGCTGTCGGGGGAGCGGGTGAGCAGTTCTTC. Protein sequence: CSAVGGAGEQFF.